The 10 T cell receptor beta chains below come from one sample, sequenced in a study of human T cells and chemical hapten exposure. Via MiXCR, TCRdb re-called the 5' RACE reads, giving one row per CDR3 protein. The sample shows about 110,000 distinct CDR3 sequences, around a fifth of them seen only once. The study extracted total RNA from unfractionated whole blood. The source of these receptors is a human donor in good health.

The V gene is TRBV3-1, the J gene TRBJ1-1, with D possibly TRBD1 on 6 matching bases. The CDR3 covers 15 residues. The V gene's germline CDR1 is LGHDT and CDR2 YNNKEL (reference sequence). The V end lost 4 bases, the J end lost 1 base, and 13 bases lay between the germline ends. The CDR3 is CASSPHPTGNTEAFF. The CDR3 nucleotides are TGTGCCAGCAGCCCCCATCCGACAGGGAACACTGAAGCTTTCTTT.

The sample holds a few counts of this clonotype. The CDR3 sequence: CASSEAPLAGGRSRAGELFF. The CDR3 DNA sequence: TGTGCCAGCAGTGAAGCGCCTTTAGCGGGAGGTCGATCTCGGGCCGGGGAGCTGTTTTTT. J is TRBJ2-2 and V is TRBV2; 10 positions agree with TRBD2. This CDR3 is 20 amino acids long. Germline lookup yields CDR1 SNHLY and CDR2 FYNNEI. The junction had 16 bases not matched to a gene; V was cut back by 0 bases and J by 6 bases.

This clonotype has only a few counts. CDR3 bases: TGTGCCACCAGCGGCCGATTAGGGGTGTATAATTCACCCCTCCACTTT. Its translation: CATSGRLGVYNSPLHF. The chain joins TRBV15 to TRBJ1-6; TRBD1 is a possible D gene (5 bases). From germline, CDR1 is LNHNV and CDR2 YYDKDF (reference sequence). The CDR3 is 16 amino acids. V was pared by 5 bases and J by 4 bases, with 15 bases between. Using reference TRBV15 and TRBJ1-6 for the parts outside the CDR3, the full variable domain is DAMVIQNPRYQVTQFGKPVTLSCSQTLNHNVMYWYQQKSSQAPKLLFHYYDKDFNNEADTPDNFQSRRPNTSFCFLDIRSPGLGDTAMYLCATSGRLGVYNSPLHFGNGTRLTVT.

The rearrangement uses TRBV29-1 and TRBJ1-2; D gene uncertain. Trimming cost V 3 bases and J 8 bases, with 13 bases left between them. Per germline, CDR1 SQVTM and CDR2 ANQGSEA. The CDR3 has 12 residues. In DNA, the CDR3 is TGCAGCGTTGAGTTCCGGGTTCGGGGCTACACCTTC. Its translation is CSVEFRVRGYTF.

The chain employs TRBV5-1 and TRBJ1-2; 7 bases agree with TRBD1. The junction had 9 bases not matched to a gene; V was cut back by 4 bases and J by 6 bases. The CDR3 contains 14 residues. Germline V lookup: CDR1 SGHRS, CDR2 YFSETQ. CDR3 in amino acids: CASSRSTGKDGYTF. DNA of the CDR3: TGCGCCAGCAGCCGGTCGACAGGGAAGGATGGCTACACCTTC. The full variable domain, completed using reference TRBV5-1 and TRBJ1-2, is KAGVTQTPRYLIKTRGQQVTLSCSPISGHRSVSWYQQTPGQGLQFLFEYFSETQRNKGNFPGRFSGRQFSNSRSEMNVSTLELGDSALYLCASSRSTGKDGYTFGSGTRLTVV.

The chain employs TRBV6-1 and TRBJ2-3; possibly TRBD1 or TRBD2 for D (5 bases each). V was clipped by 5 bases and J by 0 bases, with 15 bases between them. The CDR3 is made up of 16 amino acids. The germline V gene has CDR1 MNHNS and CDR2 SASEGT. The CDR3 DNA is TGTGCCAGCAGTACCCGGGGCCCGGCGAGCACAGATACGCAGTATTTT. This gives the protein CASSTRGPASTDTQYF.

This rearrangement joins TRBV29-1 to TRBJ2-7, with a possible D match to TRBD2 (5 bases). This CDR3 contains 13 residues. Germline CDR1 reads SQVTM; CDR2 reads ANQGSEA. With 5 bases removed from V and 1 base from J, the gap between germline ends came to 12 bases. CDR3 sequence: CSVCTGISYEQYF. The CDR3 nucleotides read TGCAGCGTTTGTACGGGGATTTCCTACGAGCAGTACTTC.

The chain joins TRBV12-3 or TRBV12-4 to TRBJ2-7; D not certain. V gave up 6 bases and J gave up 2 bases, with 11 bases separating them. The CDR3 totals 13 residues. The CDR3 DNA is TGTGCCAGCAGCCGGCGCCCTCCCTACGAGCAGTACTTC. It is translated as CASSRRPPYEQYF.

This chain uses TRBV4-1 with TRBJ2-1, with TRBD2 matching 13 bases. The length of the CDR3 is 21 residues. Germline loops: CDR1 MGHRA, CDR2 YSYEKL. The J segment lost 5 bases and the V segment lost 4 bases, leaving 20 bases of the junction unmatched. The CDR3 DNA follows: TGCGCCAGCAGCCGCCAGTGGTATTGGACTAGCGGGAGTCGGGGGGACAATGAGCAGTTCTTC. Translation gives CASSRQWYWTSGSRGDNEQFF.

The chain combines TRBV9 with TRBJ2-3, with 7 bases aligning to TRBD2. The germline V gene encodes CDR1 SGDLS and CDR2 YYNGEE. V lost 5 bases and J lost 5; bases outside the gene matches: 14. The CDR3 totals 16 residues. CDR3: CASSTVAGPRKDTQYF. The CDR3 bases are TGTGCCAGCAGTACCGTAGCGGGTCCTCGGAAAGATACGCAGTATTTT.